This T cell receptor (beta chain) is drawn from a study of blood T cell repertoires in COVID-19. How the authors handled the data: Using reference gene primer amplification, nucleated cell counts were estimated. TCRdb's copy holds only in-frame clones and misses some; the assay was immunoSEQ multiplex PCR. That table gives V, J and clone size, and the DNA gave D and trimming. The sample has about 270,000 clones; about 85% are singletons. The CDR3 loop spans 19 amino acids. Germline V CDR1 and CDR2: WNHNN, SYGVQD (reference sequence). V shed 3 bases and J shed 1 base, with 21 bases lying between them. Source material: PBMCs or T cells enriched from blood (not recorded which). This rearrangement joins TRBV10-1 to TRBJ2-2; a possible D gene is TRBD2 (6 bases). This clonotype was sampled from a woman aged 50 to 60 who had recovered from COVID-19. The CDR3 nucleotides are TGCGCCAGCAGTGATATGGTAATGGGGCTAGCGAGGAACACCGGGGAGCTGTTTTTT. The encoded protein is CASSDMVMGLARNTGELFF.